This T cell receptor (beta chain) was identified in a study of PD-1 blockade in classical Hodgkin lymphoma. Overall study context: Patients were infused with nivolumab 3 mg/kg every 2 weeks.

Each and every patient relapsed after autologous stem cell transplantation, and patients got differing brentuximab vedotin exposure. Germline CDR1 and CDR2: LNHDA and SQIVND (reference sequence). After removal of 6 bases from V and 6 bases from J, the junction contained 16 bases not matched to a gene. The CDR3 contains 18 residues. Study-wide findings and caveats: Complete responders' diversity at baseline resembled that of newly diagnosed patients. In newly diagnosed patients, baseline TCR diversity was reportedly below that of healthy donors.

Sequencing used immunoSEQ multiplex PCR; TCRdb keeps in-frame clones, though not all of them. The data hold some 30,000 clones, with 65% to 75% observed a single time. Worth noting for this clone: Its antigen is undetermined.

V usage is TRBV19 and J usage is TRBJ2-2, with 10 bases that match TRBD1. The specimen was peripheral blood mononuclear cells (PBMCs), collected before the second cycle of nivolumab. The TCR originated in a human donor with classical Hodgkin lymphoma. This CDR3 reads CASRGSGQGFLGSGELFF. CDR3 DNA: TGTGCCAGTAGAGGTTCGGGACAGGGGTTTTTAGGCTCCGGGGAGCTGTTTTTT.